Listed below are T cell receptor beta chains from one sample, sequenced in a study of a mutant IDH1 vaccine in newly diagnosed glioma. Sequencing used immunoSEQ multiplex PCR; TCRdb keeps in-frame clones, though not all of them. The repertoire holds tens of thousands of clones, with around four fifths as singletons. These receptors' targets are unknown. Specimen: PBMCs, collected from a glioma patient whose treatment included an IDH1 peptide vaccine. The receptors stem from a man aged 45-65 years with glioma. CDR3s include the opening cysteine and the closing phenylalanine or tryptophan. A D gene is named only where the DNA matches it firmly. Not every row has a clone size; where given, it reads once, few, many or a size class.

abundance: few; j_gene: TRBJ1-1; d_gene: .; v_gene: TRBV19; CDR3aa: CASRASSGTEAFF; CDR3nt: TGTGCCAGTAGAGCCTCTTCGGGGACTGAAGCTTTCTTT
abundance: .; j_gene: TRBJ1-5; d_gene: .; v_gene: TRBV7-8; CDR3aa: CASSLRVGNQPQHF; CDR3nt: TGTGCCAGCAGCTTGAGGGTTGGGAATCAGCCCCAGCATTTT
abundance: .; j_gene: TRBJ2-6; d_gene: .; v_gene: TRBV7-9; CDR3aa: CASTSGGSSGANVLTF; CDR3nt: TGTGCCAGCACCTCCGGAGGCAGCTCTGGGGCCAACGTCCTGACTTTC
abundance: few; j_gene: TRBJ2-1; d_gene: .; v_gene: TRBV30; CDR3aa: CAWSVREQFF; CDR3nt: TGTGCCTGGAGTGTACGTGAGCAGTTCTTC
abundance: .; j_gene: TRBJ2-7; d_gene: .; v_gene: TRBV9; CDR3aa: CASSLTQFSYEQYF; CDR3nt: TGTGCCAGCAGCCTAACACAGTTCTCCTACGAGCAGTACTTC
abundance: medium-sized; j_gene: TRBJ1-5; d_gene: TRBD1; v_gene: TRBV2; CDR3aa: CASSDSPHRTGQNQPQHF; CDR3nt: TGTGCCAGCAGTGATTCTCCCCATCGGACAGGCCAAAATCAGCCCCAGCATTTT
abundance: .; j_gene: TRBJ2-7; d_gene: .; v_gene: TRBV6-5; CDR3aa: CASSPLLSAGEQYF; CDR3nt: TGTGCCAGCAGCCCCCTCCTCAGCGCTGGTGAGCAGTACTTC
abundance: few; j_gene: TRBJ2-3; d_gene: .; v_gene: TRBV5-1; CDR3aa: CASSVLEDTQYF; CDR3nt: TGCGCCAGCAGCGTGCTTGAAGATACGCAGTATTTT
abundance: .; j_gene: TRBJ1-5; d_gene: TRBD1; v_gene: TRBV30; CDR3aa: CAWSVRTGGNQPQHF; CDR3nt: TGTGCCTGGAGTGTACGGACAGGGGGGAATCAGCCCCAGCATTTT
abundance: once; j_gene: TRBJ2-7; d_gene: TRBD1; v_gene: TRBV6-5; CDR3aa: CASRTSRQGAYEQYF; CDR3nt: TGTGCCAGCAGGACTAGCCGACAGGGGGCCTACGAGCAGTACTTC
abundance: .; j_gene: TRBJ2-3; d_gene: .; v_gene: TRBV2; CDR3aa: CASSVWRDTDTQYF; CDR3nt: TGTGCCAGCAGTGTTTGGAGGGACACCGATACGCAGTATTTT